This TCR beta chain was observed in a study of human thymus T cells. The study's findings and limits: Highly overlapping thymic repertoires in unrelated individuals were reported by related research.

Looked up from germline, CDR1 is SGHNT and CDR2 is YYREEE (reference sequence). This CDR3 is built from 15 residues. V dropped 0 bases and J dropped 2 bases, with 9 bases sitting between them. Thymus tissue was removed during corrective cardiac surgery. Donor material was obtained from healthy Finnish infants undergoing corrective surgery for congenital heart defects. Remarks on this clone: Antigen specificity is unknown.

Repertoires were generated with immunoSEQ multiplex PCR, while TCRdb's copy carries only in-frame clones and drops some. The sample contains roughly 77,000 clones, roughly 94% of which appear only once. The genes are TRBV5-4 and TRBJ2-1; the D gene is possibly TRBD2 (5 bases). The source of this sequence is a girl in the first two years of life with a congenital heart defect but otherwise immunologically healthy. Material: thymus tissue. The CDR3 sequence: CASSLDGGAYNEQFF. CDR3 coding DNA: TGTGCCAGCAGCTTGGACGGAGGCGCCTACAATGAGCAGTTCTTC. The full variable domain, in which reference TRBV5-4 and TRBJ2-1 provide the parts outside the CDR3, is ETGVTQSPTHLIKTRGQQVTLRCSSQSGHNTVSWYQQALGQGPQFIFQYYREEENGRGNFPPRFSGLQFPNYSSELNVNALELDDSALYLCASSLDGGAYNEQFFGPGTRLTVL.